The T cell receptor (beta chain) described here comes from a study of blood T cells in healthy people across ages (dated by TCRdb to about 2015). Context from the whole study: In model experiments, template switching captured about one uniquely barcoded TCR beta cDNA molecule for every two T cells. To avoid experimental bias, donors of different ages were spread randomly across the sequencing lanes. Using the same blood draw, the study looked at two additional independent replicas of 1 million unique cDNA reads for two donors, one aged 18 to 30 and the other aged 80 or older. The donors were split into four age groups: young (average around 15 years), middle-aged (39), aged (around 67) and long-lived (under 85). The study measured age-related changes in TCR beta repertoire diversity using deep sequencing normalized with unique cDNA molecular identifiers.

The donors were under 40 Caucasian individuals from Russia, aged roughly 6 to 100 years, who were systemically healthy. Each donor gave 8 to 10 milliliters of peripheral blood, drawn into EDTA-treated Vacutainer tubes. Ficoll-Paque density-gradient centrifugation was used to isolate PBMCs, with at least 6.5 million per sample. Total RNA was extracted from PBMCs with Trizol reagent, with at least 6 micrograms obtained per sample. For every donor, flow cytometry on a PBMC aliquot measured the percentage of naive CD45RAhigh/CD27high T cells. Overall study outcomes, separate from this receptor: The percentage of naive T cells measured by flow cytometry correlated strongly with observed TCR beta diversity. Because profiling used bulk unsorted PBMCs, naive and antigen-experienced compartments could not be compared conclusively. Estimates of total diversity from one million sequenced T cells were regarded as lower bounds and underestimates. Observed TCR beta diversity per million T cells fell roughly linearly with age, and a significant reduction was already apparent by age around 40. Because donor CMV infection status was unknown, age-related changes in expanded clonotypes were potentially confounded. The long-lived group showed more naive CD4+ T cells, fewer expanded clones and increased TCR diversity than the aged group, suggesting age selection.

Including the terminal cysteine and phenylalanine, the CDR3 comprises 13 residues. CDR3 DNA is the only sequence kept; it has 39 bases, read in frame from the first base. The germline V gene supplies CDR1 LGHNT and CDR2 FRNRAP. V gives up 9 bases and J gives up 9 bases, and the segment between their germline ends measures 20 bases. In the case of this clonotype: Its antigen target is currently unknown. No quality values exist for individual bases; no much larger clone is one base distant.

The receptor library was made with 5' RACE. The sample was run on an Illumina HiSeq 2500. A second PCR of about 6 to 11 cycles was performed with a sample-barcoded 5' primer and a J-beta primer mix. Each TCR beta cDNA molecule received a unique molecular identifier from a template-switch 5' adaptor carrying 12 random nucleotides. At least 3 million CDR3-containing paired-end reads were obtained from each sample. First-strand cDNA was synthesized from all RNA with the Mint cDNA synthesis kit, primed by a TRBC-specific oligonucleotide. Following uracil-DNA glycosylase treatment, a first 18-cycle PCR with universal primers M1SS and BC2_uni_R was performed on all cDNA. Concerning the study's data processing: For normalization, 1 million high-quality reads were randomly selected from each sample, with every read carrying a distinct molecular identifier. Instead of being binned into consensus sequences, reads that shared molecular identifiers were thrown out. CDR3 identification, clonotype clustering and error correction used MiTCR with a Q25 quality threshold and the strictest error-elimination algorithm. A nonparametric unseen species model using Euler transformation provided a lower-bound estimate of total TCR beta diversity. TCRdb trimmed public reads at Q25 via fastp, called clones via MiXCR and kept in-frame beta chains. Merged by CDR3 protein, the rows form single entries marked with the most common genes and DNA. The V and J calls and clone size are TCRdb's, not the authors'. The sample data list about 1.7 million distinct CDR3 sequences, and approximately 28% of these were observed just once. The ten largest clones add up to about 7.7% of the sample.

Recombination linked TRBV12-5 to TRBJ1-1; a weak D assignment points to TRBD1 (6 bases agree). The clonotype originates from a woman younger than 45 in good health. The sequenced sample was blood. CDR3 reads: CARAAGRGSKAFF. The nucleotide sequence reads TGTGCTAGGGCCGCGGGGAGGGGGAGTAAAGCTTTCTTT.